This T cell receptor (beta chain) was sequenced for a study of blood T cell repertoires in COVID-19. Clones were sequenced by immunoSEQ multiplex PCR, and TCRdb holds only the in-frame ones, with some missing. The sample lists about 250,000 clones, around nine tenths occurring once. Per the germline V gene, CDR1 is MNHEY and CDR2 is SMNVEV (reference sequence). The V and J ends lost 5 bases and 3 bases respectively, with 13 bases between them. The CDR3 runs 14 residues. The chain employs TRBV27 and TRBJ1-2; D ambiguous. This clonotype was obtained from a woman aged 60-70 years who had recovered from COVID-19. The material sequenced was peripheral blood. The CDR3 spells CASSLSGPDYGYTF. The CDR3 nucleotides read TGTGCCAGCAGTCTAAGCGGCCCGGACTATGGCTACACCTTC.